This T cell receptor beta chain was documented in a study of immune evolution from preneoplasia to lung adenocarcinoma. TCRdb's table, derived via immunoSEQ multiplex PCR, lists solely in-frame clones and lacks some. Altogether tens of thousands of clones are present, approximately 80% being singletons, with the ten largest covering 4% to 5%. Patient tissue came from resections in Japan or China, 2014–2017. V dropped 2 bases and J dropped 0 bases, with 12 bases sitting between them. The CDR3 totals 16 residues. Looked up from germline, CDR1 is SEHNR and CDR2 is FQNEAQ (reference sequence). The sequenced material came from FFPE invasive lung adenocarcinoma tissue. This clonotype was obtained from a person aged 55 to 69 with lung adenocarcinoma. This sequence joins TRBV7-9 and TRBJ2-3; no firm D call. The CDR3 bases are TGTGCCAGCAGCTTACCGGCCCGAAGGAGCACAGATACGCAGTATTTT. It is translated as CASSLPARRSTDTQYF.